A selection of T cell receptor beta chains follows, all from one sample in a study of blood T cells in healthy people across ages. TCRdb re-called the 5' RACE reads through MiXCR, storing one row per CDR3 protein. In the table there are about 560,000 distinct CDR3 sequences, over 25% of which are singletons. This sample was shared with a second study, whose subject was T cells of mothers and their children.

Source material: blood. The source is a boy aged 2 to 10 in good health. CDR3s include the opening cysteine and the closing phenylalanine or tryptophan. D genes are given only for firm matches. Only part of the rows carry a size: once, few, many, or a class if the clone is expanded.

clone_size	v_call	j_call	d_call	cdr3_aa	cdr3_nt
-	TRBV6-6	TRBJ1-5	-	CASSYSMAGDQPQHF	TGTGCCAGCAGTTACTCGATGGCAGGGGATCAGCCCCAGCATTTT
few	TRBV6-5	TRBJ2-1	-	CASVDGANEQFF	TGTGCCAGCGTCGACGGGGCGAATGAGCAGTTCTTC
few	TRBV4-3	TRBJ2-7	-	CASSLMRGSTYEQYF	TGCGCCAGCAGCCTGATGCGGGGTTCCACCTACGAGCAGTACTTC
few	TRBV6-1	TRBJ2-7	TRBD1	CASRRTGGTYEQYF	TGTGCCAGCAGGCGGACAGGGGGCACCTACGAGCAGTACTTC
-	TRBV24-1	TRBJ2-5	TRBD2	CATSDRSERGQETQYF	TGTGCCACCAGTGATAGGAGCGAGCGGGGGCAAGAGACCCAGTACTTC
-	TRBV7-9	TRBJ1-1	-	CASSRGTATEAFF	TGTGCCAGCAGTCGTGGGACGGCCACTGAAGCTTTCTTT
-	TRBV10-3	TRBJ2-7	TRBD2	CAISGGGSSYEQYF	TGTGCCATCAGTGGGGGCGGGAGCTCCTACGAGCAGTACTTC
-	TRBV27	TRBJ2-1	-	CASSLDGTSSYNEQFF	TGTGCCAGCAGTTTAGATGGCACAAGCTCCTACAATGAGCAGTTCTTC
many	TRBV7-8	TRBJ2-5	-	CASSGLEETQYF	TGTGCCAGCTCGGGACTTGAAGAGACCCAGTACTTC
few	TRBV30	TRBJ1-3	-	CAWSAELSGNTIYF	TGTGCCTGGAGTGCAGAGCTCTCTGGAAACACCATATATTTT
-	TRBV29-1	TRBJ2-1	-	CSGGAHDNEQFF	TGCAGCGGGGGGGCCCACGACAATGAGCAGTTCTTC
-	TRBV20-1	TRBJ2-3	TRBD2	CSARDDSGGGTDTQYF	TGCAGTGCTAGAGATGATAGCGGGGGGGGCACAGATACGCAGTATTTT
many	TRBV10-3	TRBJ2-5	TRBD2	CAISELSGGAETQYF	TGTGCCATCAGTGAATTGAGCGGGGGGGCAGAGACCCAGTACTTC
once	TRBV25-1	TRBJ2-3	-	CASSPSRERTDTQYF	TGTGCCAGCAGTCCGTCCAGGGAGCGCACAGATACGCAGTATTTT
few	TRBV5-5	TRBJ2-7	TRBD1	CASSHLTGGIREQYF	TGTGCCAGCAGCCATTTGACAGGGGGCATTCGCGAGCAGTACTTC
-	TRBV7-8	TRBJ2-7	-	CASSRNRVQAYEQYF	TGTGCCAGCAGCCGAAATCGGGTGCAGGCCTACGAGCAGTACTTC
many	TRBV7-9	TRBJ2-7	-	CASSLGAGYEQYF	TGTGCCAGCAGCTTAGGGGCTGGTTACGAGCAGTACTTC
-	TRBV28	TRBJ2-5	TRBD2	CASSRPSGRAQETQYF	TGTGCCAGCAGCCGCCCTAGCGGGAGGGCCCAAGAGACCCAGTACTTC
few	TRBV20-1	TRBJ1-1	-	CSASGGGPGRNTEAFF	TGCAGTGCTAGTGGTGGAGGGCCGGGGAGGAACACTGAAGCTTTCTTT
-	TRBV10-3	TRBJ1-2	-	CAISESREGYGYTF	TGTGCCATCAGTGAGTCGAGGGAGGGCTATGGCTACACCTTC
few	TRBV15	TRBJ2-7	-	CATSPPRLTYEQYF	TGTGCCACCAGCCCCCCCCGCTTAACATACGAGCAGTACTTC
few	TRBV6-5	TRBJ2-1	-	CASRLNSEQFF	TGTGCCAGCAGGTTAAATAGTGAGCAGTTCTTC
-	TRBV3-1	TRBJ2-2	TRBD1	CASSLVWGQRSERPGELFF	TGTGCCAGCAGCCTAGTGTGGGGACAGAGGTCGGAGAGGCCCGGGGAGCTGTTTTTT
-	TRBV5-4	TRBJ2-5	-	CASSPDGETQYF	TGTGCCAGCAGCCCGGACGGAGAGACCCAGTACTTC
-	TRBV7-2	TRBJ2-1	-	CASSLTGAGARWFF	TGTGCCAGCAGCTTAACGGGGGCGGGAGCACGGTGGTTCTTC
-	TRBV7-9	TRBJ2-7	-	CASRGDGSYEQYF	TGTGCCAGCAGAGGCGACGGCTCCTACGAGCAGTACTTC
few	TRBV27	TRBJ1-5	-	CASSLTHF	TGTGCCAGCAGTTTAACGCATTTT
-	TRBV20-1	TRBJ1-2	-	CSADTGFPGGYTF	TGCAGTGCGGATACAGGTTTTCCGGGCGGCTACACCTTC
few	TRBV25-1	TRBJ2-1	TRBD2	CASSESLRTSGRNINEQFF	TGTGCCAGCAGTGAATCCCTCCGGACTAGCGGGAGGAACATCAATGAGCAGTTCTTC
many	TRBV7-2	TRBJ1-2	-	CASRDDSNYGYTF	TGTGCCAGCAGGGACGACAGCAATTATGGCTACACCTTC
-	TRBV7-9	TRBJ1-4	-	CASSPSNKLFF	TGTGCCAGCAGCCCGTCTAATAAACTGTTTTTT
-	TRBV9	TRBJ2-1	-	CASSVAGETYNEQFF	TGTGCCAGCAGCGTAGCGGGGGAAACATACAATGAGCAGTTCTTC
-	TRBV5-1	TRBJ2-7	-	CASSFFQGEGEQYF	TGCGCCAGCAGCTTTTTCCAGGGCGAAGGCGAGCAGTACTTC
-	TRBV14	TRBJ2-3	-	CASSQGPNLGRRGDTQYF	TGTGCCAGCAGCCAAGGCCCCAACTTAGGGCGGAGAGGAGATACGCAGTATTTT
-	TRBV5-6	TRBJ2-1	TRBD2	CASSLVRTSGTRGDEQFF	TGTGCCAGCAGCTTGGTGCGGACTAGCGGAACCCGGGGGGATGAGCAGTTCTTC
-	TRBV19	TRBJ2-4	TRBD2	CASSIGRLAGPGDKNIQYF	TGTGCCAGTAGTATCGGCAGACTAGCGGGGCCAGGGGACAAAAACATTCAGTACTTC
few	TRBV7-2	TRBJ2-5	TRBD2	CASSLGRGGIGTQYF	TGTGCCAGCAGCTTAGGTCGGGGGGGCATCGGGACCCAGTACTTC
many	TRBV6-5	TRBJ2-6	-	CASSSPGAGANVLTF	TGTGCCAGCAGTTCCCCAGGGGCTGGGGCCAACGTCCTGACTTTC
-	TRBV12-3/TRBV12-4	TRBJ1-2	-	CASSFAGRGPNYGYTF	TGTGCCAGCAGTTTCGCCGGAAGAGGGCCGAACTATGGCTACACCTTC
-	TRBV13	TRBJ2-5	-	CASSSRGTGSSGETQYF	TGTGCCAGCAGCTCGAGAGGGACAGGAAGTAGCGGGGAGACCCAGTACTTC
-	TRBV2	TRBJ1-1	-	CASINGMNTEAFF	TGTGCCAGCATTAACGGCATGAACACTGAAGCTTTCTTT
-	TRBV7-2	TRBJ2-5	-	CATSDLESQYF	TGTGCCACCAGTGATTTGGAGTCCCAGTACTTC
-	TRBV5-1	TRBJ1-6	-	CASSPGPTNSPLHF	TGCGCCAGCAGCCCCGGGCCAACTAATTCACCCCTCCACTTT
few	TRBV5-8	TRBJ2-4	-	CASSLHLAKNIQYF	TGTGCCAGCAGCTTGCATCTAGCCAAAAACATTCAGTACTTC
few	TRBV5-1	TRBJ2-5	TRBD2	CASSSALAGGETQYF	TGCGCCAGCAGCTCCGCACTAGCGGGGGGGGAGACCCAGTACTTC
-	TRBV10-2	TRBJ1-6	-	CASSESQGAAPLHF	TGCGCCAGCAGTGAGTCCCAGGGAGCGGCGCCCCTCCACTTT
-	TRBV7-2	TRBJ2-7	-	CASSRLGGRYEQYF	TGTGCCAGCAGCCGCTTAGGTGGGCGGTACGAGCAGTACTTC
few	TRBV7-8	TRBJ2-1	TRBD2	CASSLAGREGLYNEQFF	TGTGCCAGCAGCTTAGCCGGGCGGGAGGGATTATACAATGAGCAGTTCTTC
-	TRBV30	TRBJ2-3	-	CAWSTGKDTQYF	TGTGCCTGGAGTACAGGAAAAGATACGCAGTATTTT
-	TRBV25-1	TRBJ2-3	-	CASSQGTLRTQYF	TGTGCCAGCAGCCAAGGGACTCTGAGAACGCAGTATTTT
-	TRBV11-2	TRBJ1-1	-	CASSLLEGRTEAFF	TGTGCCAGCAGCTTACTTGAGGGGAGGACTGAAGCTTTCTTT
-	TRBV27	TRBJ1-2	TRBD1	CASRARTGRGVARSYTF	TGTGCCAGCAGGGCCCGGACAGGGAGAGGGGTGGCGAGAAGCTACACCTTC
-	TRBV29-1	TRBJ2-6	-	CSVGGSSPSGANVLTF	TGCAGCGTTGGTGGATCCTCCCCCTCTGGGGCCAACGTCCTGACTTTC
-	TRBV5-1	TRBJ2-1	TRBD2	CASSPGPSGSSYNEQFF	TGCGCCAGCAGCCCCGGCCCTAGCGGGAGCTCCTACAATGAGCAGTTCTTC
many	TRBV27	TRBJ2-2	TRBD1	CASSLGQGAGELFF	TGTGCCAGCAGCTTAGGACAGGGTGCCGGGGAGCTGTTTTTT
-	TRBV9	TRBJ1-5	-	CASSVAGLSNQPQHF	TGTGCCAGCAGCGTAGCGGGCCTTAGCAATCAGCCCCAGCATTTT
-	TRBV6-1	TRBJ2-7	TRBD2	CASSGLAGTPSSYEQYF	TGTGCCAGTTCGGGACTAGCGGGTACGCCGAGCTCCTACGAGCAGTACTTC
-	TRBV20-1	TRBJ1-2	TRBD1	CSASPGQGNYGYTF	TGCAGTGCTAGTCCCGGACAGGGGAACTATGGCTACACCTTC
few	TRBV14	TRBJ2-2	TRBD2	CASSRAPGLAAGELFF	TGTGCCAGCAGCCGAGCGCCGGGACTAGCTGCCGGGGAGCTGTTTTTT